Each of the 18 T cell receptor beta chains below was sequenced from the same sample in a study of T cell responses to AZD1222 COVID-19 vaccine. Data came from immunoSEQ multiplex PCR; TCRdb stores just in-frame clones and leaves some out. Of 99,000 or so clones listed, roughly 91% are singletons. Sequencing used peripheral blood, obtained on day 0 of AZD1222 vaccination. Receptors originate from an adult in good health.

This clone was picked up one time. V and J are TRBV11-3 and TRBJ2-1; 8 positions agree with TRBD2. Germline CDR1 reads SGHNT; CDR2 reads YENEEA. The CDR3 consists of 14 residues. Losses at the gene ends were 4 bases for V and 6 bases for J; bases not matched to a gene: 5. The CDR3: CASSSGLAPNEQFF. CDR3 in DNA: TGTGCCAGCAGCTCTGGACTAGCTCCCAATGAGCAGTTCTTC.

This chain uses TRBV2 with TRBJ1-1; D gene unclear. CDR1 is SNHLY, CDR2 FYNNEI, per germline. This CDR3 contains 15 residues. Trimming stripped 4 bases from V and 2 bases from J, with 14 bases between. The CDR3 region has the DNA TGTGCCAGCAGTGCACTCGGGCAGCTCAACACTGAAGCTTTCTTT. It is translated as CASSALGQLNTEAFF.

This chain joins TRBV28 and TRBJ2-6, with D unclear. The CDR3 has 17 amino acids. The V gene lost 3 bases and the J gene lost 0 bases, with 12 bases spanning the gap. Per the germline V gene, CDR1 is MDHEN and CDR2 is SYDVKM. This CDR3 is CASSFGLVASGANVLTF. The CDR3 DNA reads TGTGCCAGCAGTTTTGGGTTGGTAGCCTCTGGGGCCAACGTCCTGACTTTC.

This chain links TRBV7-9 with TRBJ2-2; 10 nucleotides line up with TRBD1. CDR1 SEHNR and CDR2 FQNEAQ come from the germline V gene (reference sequence). This CDR3 is built from 16 residues. V was pared by 3 bases and J by 7 bases, with 8 bases of the junction left unmatched. DNA of the CDR3: TGTGCCAGCAGCTTGACAGGGGGCAGAGAAGGCGGGGAGCTGTTTTTT. This gives the protein CASSLTGGREGGELFF.

The genes are TRBV19 and TRBJ2-2; D is uncertain. In germline, CDR1 is LNHDA, CDR2 SQIVND (reference sequence). CDR3 length: 16 residues. The V end was cut by 6 bases, the J end by 3 bases, with 17 bases between. The CDR3 bases are TGTGCCAGTAGGCCCCTTAGACTGGAGTACACCGGGGAGCTGTTTTTT. Protein: CASRPLRLEYTGELFF.

The chain combines TRBV18 with TRBJ2-7, with 7 bases aligning to TRBD1. J gave up 0 bases and V 3 bases, and 5 bases lay outside the gene matches. Germline CDR1 and CDR2: KGHSH and LQKENI. This CDR3 has 15 amino acids. As DNA, the CDR3 is TGTGCCAGCTCACCGCAACAGGGGAGCTCCTACGAGCAGTACTTC. It translates to CASSPQQGSSYEQYF.

The chain employs TRBV3-1 (or the pseudogene TRBV3-2) and TRBJ1-1, with 11 bases fitting TRBD1. Germline V lookup: CDR1 LGHDT, CDR2 YNNKEL (reference sequence). The CDR3 has 16 residues. J was trimmed by 1 base and V by 5 bases; bases with no gene match: 6. The CDR3 sequence: CASSSWDRGTNTEAFF. Here the CDR3 DNA reads TGTGCCAGCAGCTCCTGGGACAGGGGGACGAACACTGAAGCTTTCTTT.

The rearrangement uses TRBV7-9 and TRBJ1-1; unclear D gene. V was pared by 3 bases and J by 2 bases, with 4 bases between. Looked up from germline, CDR1 is SEHNR and CDR2 is FQNEAQ (reference sequence). This CDR3 is built from 12 residues. The CDR3 loop is CASSLHNTEAFF. The CDR3, as DNA: TGTGCCAGCAGCTTGCATAACACTGAAGCTTTCTTT.

The chain couples TRBV5-4 to TRBJ1-1, with D unclear. There are 14 residues in the CDR3. In germline, CDR1 is SGHNT, CDR2 YYREEE (reference sequence). Trimming pared 2 bases from V and 0 bases from J, leaving 8 bases between. CDR3 loop: CASSFGIMNTEAFF. In DNA, the CDR3 is TGTGCCAGCAGCTTTGGGATCATGAACACTGAAGCTTTCTTT.

This clone was observed a single time. The gene calls are TRBV19 and TRBJ1-3, with a tentative D call TRBD1 (5 bases). The CDR3 loop spans 17 amino acids. V lost 0 bases to trimming and J lost 0 bases, with 12 bases between them. Per germline, CDR1 LNHDA and CDR2 SQIVND (reference sequence). The CDR3 DNA reads as TGTGCCAGTAGTATAGATCGCCGGGACCTCTCTGGAAACACCATATATTTT. Its translation: CASSIDRRDLSGNTIYF. Filled out from reference TRBV19 and TRBJ1-3, the complete variable domain reads DGGITQSPKYLFRKEGQNVTLSCEQNLNHDAMYWYRQDPGQGLRLIYYSQIVNDFQKGDIAEGYSVSREKKESFPLTVTSAQKNPTAFYLCASSIDRRDLSGNTIYFGEGSWLTVV.

The rearrangement links TRBV28 to TRBJ2-5; possibly TRBD1 for D (5 bases). Trimming cost V 3 bases and J 2 bases, with 16 bases left between them. This CDR3 region has 16 residues. Germline values: CDR1 MDHEN, CDR2 SYDVKM. The CDR3 DNA reads as TGTGCCAGCAGTTTCCCTAGGGGCCGTATACAAGAGACCCAGTACTTC. Translation gives CASSFPRGRIQETQYF.

The CDR3 loop reads CASSPFRDPGNTIYF. CDR3 in DNA: TGTGCCAGCTCACCCTTCAGGGATCCTGGAAACACCATATATTTT. The chain carries TRBV18 and TRBJ1-3, with a possible D match to TRBD1 (5 bases). The CDR3 sequence is 15 residues long. Germline loops: CDR1 KGHSH, CDR2 LQKENI. V shed 3 bases and J shed 2 bases, with 11 bases lying between them.

Comments on this clone: As the CDR3 is not closed by the conserved phenylalanine or tryptophan, this likely results from a read error. The limits of the CDR3 on the DNA are not certain, so only TCRdb's listed CDR3 is given. CDR3 sequence reads: CASSNMGGPGL. This chain uses TRBV21-1 with TRBJ2-7; TRBD2 reflects the table's D call only, with no check against the DNA. TRBV21-1 is shown as a pseudogene. 11 amino acids form the CDR3, both terminal residues included.

This clone has only one observation. The V call is TRBV7-9, the J call TRBJ2-3, with a weak D call TRBD2 (6 bases). Trimming shortened V by 6 bases and J by 6 bases, and 16 bases separated the two germline ends. The CDR3 consists of 14 residues. Looked up from germline, CDR1 is SEHNR and CDR2 is FQNEAQ (reference sequence). The CDR3 reads CASSPLVGGDTQYF. CDR3 in DNA: TGTGCCAGCAGTCCTCTAGTGGGAGGTGATACGCAGTATTTT.

The chain carries TRBV4-1 and TRBJ1-2; maybe TRBD1 (6 bases). The germline V and J ends were trimmed by 4 bases and 3 bases, with 15 bases remaining between them. CDR3 length: 15 residues. Germline CDR1 and CDR2: MGHRA and YSYEKL. CDR3 nucleotides: TGCGCCAGCAGCCCTCTAAAGACAGGTTACTATGGCTACACCTTC. Translating it yields CASSPLKTGYYGYTF.

The chain has TRBV7-9 and TRBJ1-6, with a possible D match to TRBD1 (6 bases). This CDR3 contains 15 residues. Germline V gene sequence: CDR1 SEHNR, CDR2 FQNEAQ (reference sequence). V lost 5 bases to trimming and J lost 4 bases, with 12 bases between them. The CDR3: CASSVKGQYNSPLHF. As DNA, the CDR3 is TGTGCCAGCAGCGTAAAAGGACAGTATAATTCACCCCTCCACTTT.

This chain joins TRBV24-1 and TRBJ1-1; TRBD1 is a possible D gene (5 bases). CDR3 size: 14 residues. CDR1 is KGHDR and CDR2 is SFDVKD in the germline V gene. V lost 4 bases and J lost 1, with 9 bases in between. CDR3 residues: CATSDSDRNTEAFF. CDR3 sequence (DNA): TGTGCCACCAGTGACTCCGACAGGAACACTGAAGCTTTCTTT.

The V call is TRBV20-1, the J call TRBJ2-1; no clear D. The CDR3 consists of 11 residues. Deletions cut 3 bases from V and 7 bases from J, with 7 bases between. Germline V lookup: CDR1 DFQATT, CDR2 SNEGSKA (reference sequence). The CDR3 nucleotides read TGCAGTGCTAGGTGGAGTAATGAGCAGTTCTTC. Its protein is CSARWSNEQFF.